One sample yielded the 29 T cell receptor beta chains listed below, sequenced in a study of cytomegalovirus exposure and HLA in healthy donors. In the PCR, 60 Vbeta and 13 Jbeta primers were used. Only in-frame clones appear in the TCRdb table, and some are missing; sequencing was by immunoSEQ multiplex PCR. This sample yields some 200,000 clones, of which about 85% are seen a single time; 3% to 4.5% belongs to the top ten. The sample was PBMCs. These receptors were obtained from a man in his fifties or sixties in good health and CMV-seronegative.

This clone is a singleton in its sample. As DNA, the CDR3 is TGTGCCAGCAGCCGCCGGGACAGGGGGCAATTTTACTATGGCTACACCTTC. This gives the protein CASSRRDRGQFYYGYTF. This chain uses TRBV5-6 with TRBJ1-2; 12 nucleotides align to TRBD1. The CDR3 contains 17 residues. Germline CDR1 and CDR2: SGHDT and YYEEEE. V lost 4 bases, J lost 3 bases, and 10 bases stayed unmatched. The full variable domain, completed using reference TRBV5-6 and TRBJ1-2, is DAGVTQSPTHLIKTRGQQVTLRCSPKSGHDTVSWYQQALGQGPQFIFQYYEEEERQRGNFPDRFSGHQFPNYSSELNVNALLLGDSALYLCASSRRDRGQFYYGYTFGSGTRLTVV.

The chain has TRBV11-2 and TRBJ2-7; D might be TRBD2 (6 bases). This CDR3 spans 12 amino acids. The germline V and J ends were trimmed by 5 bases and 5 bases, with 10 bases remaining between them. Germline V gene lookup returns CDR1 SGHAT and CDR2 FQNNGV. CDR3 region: CASSPSGDEQYF. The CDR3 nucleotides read TGTGCCAGCAGCCCTTCGGGGGACGAGCAGTACTTC.

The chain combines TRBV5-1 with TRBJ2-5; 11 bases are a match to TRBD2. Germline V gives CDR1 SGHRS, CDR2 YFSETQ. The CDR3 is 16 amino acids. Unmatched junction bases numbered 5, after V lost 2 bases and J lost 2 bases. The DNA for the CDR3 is TGCGCCAGCAGCTTCCGTCCTAGCGGGGGGCAAGAGACCCAGTACTTC. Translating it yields CASSFRPSGGQETQYF.

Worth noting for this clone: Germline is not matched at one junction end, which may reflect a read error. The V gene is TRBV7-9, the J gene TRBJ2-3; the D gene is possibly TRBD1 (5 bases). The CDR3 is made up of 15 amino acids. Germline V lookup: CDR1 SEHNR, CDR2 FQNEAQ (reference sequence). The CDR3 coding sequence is TGTTCCAGCAGCTCGACAGCCCCCGCGGCAGATACGCAGTATTTT. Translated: CSSSSTAPAADTQYF.

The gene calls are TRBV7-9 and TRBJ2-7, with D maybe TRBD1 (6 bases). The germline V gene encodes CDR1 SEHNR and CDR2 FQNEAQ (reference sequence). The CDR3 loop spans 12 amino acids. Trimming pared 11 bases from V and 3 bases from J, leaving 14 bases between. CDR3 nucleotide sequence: TGTGCCGTTAAGGGGGAGCTCTACGAGCAGTACTTC. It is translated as CAVKGELYEQYF.

Written as DNA, the CDR3 is TGTGCCAGCTCACCAGGACTAGCGGGGTCCAACGAGCAGTACTTC. It specifies CASSPGLAGSNEQYF. The genes are TRBV18 and TRBJ2-7; TRBD2 aligns across 12 bases. In germline, CDR1 is KGHSH, CDR2 LQKENI. The CDR3 runs 15 residues. V gave up 2 bases and J gave up 5 bases; unmatched junction bases: 4. Full variable domain (remainder filled in from reference TRBV18 and TRBJ2-7): NAGVMQNPRHLVRRRGQEARLRCSPMKGHSHVYWYRQLPEEGLKFMVYLQKENIIDESGMPKERFSAEFPKEGPSILRIQQVVRGDSAAYFCASSPGLAGSNEQYFGPGTRLTVT.

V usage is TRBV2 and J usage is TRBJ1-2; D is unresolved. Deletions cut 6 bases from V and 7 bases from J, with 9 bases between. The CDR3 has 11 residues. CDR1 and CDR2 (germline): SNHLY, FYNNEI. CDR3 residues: CASRPVIGYTF. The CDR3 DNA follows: TGTGCCAGCAGGCCGGTGATTGGCTACACCTTC.

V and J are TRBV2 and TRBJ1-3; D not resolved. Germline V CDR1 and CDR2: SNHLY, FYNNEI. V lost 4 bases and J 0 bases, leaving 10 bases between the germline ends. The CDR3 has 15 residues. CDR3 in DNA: TGTGCCAGCAGTGGGCAGGTGATCTCTGGAAACACCATATATTTT. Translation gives CASSGQVISGNTIYF. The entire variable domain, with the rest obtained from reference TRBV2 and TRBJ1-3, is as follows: EPEVTQTPSHQVTQMGQEVILRCVPISNHLYFYWYRQILGQKVEFLVSFYNNEISEKSEIFDDQFSVERPDGSNFTLKIRSTKLEDSAMYFCASSGQVISGNTIYFGEGSWLTVV.

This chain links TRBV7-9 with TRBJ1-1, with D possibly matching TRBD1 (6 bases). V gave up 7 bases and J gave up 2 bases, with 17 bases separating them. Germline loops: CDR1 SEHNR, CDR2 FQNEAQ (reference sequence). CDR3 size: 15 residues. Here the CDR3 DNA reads TGTGCCAGCATCAACCGGAGGACAGAAAACACTGAAGCTTTCTTT. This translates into CASINRRTENTEAFF.

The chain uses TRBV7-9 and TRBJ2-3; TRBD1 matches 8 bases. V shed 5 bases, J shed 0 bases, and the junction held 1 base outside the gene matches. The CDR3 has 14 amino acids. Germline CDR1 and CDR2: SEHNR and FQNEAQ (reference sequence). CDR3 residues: CASSRDRSTDTQYF. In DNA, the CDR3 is TGTGCCAGCAGCCGGGACAGGAGCACAGATACGCAGTATTTT.

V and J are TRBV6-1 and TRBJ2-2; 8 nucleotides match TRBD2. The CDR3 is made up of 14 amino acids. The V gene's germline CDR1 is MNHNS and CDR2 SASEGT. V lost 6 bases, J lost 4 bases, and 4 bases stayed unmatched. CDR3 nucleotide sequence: TGTGCCAGCAGGGAGCGGGAGTCCACCGGGGAGCTGTTTTTT. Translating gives CASRERESTGELFF.

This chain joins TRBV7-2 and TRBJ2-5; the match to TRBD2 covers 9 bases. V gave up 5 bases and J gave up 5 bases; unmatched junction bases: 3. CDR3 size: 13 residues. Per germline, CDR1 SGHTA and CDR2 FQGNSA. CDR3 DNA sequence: TGTGCCAGCAGCCCGAGCGGGGGGGAGACCCAGTACTTC. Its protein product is CASSPSGGETQYF.

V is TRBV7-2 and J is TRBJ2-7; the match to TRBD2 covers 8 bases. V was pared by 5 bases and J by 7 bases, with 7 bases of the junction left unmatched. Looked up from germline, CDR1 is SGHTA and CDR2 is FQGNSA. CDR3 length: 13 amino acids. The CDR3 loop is CASSLGGAWEQYF. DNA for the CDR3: TGTGCCAGCAGCCTCGGGGGGGCTTGGGAGCAGTACTTC.

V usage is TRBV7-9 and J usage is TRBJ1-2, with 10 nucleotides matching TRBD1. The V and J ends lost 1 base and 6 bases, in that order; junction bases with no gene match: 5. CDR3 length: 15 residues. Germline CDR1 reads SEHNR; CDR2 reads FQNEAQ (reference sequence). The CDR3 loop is CASSLVGTGDNGYTF. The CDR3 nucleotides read TGTGCCAGCAGCTTAGTAGGGACAGGGGATAATGGCTACACCTTC.

The DNA for the CDR3 is TGTGCCAGCAGCTTTGTATACCGGGGGGTAGGGGAGCAGTACTTC. Translating gives CASSFVYRGVGEQYF. The chain is built from TRBV5-5 and TRBJ2-7; 7 bases map to TRBD2. With V trimmed by 2 bases and J by 7 bases, 12 bases remained unmatched. The CDR3 consists of 15 residues. The germline CDR1 and CDR2 sequences are SGHKS and YYEKEE (reference sequence).

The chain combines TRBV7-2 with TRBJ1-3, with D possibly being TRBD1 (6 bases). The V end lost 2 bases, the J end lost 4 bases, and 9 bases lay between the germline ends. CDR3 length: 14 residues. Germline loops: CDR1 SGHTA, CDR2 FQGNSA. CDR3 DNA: TGTGCCAGCAGCTTAAGGGGGTTCGGAAACACCATATATTTT. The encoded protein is CASSLRGFGNTIYF. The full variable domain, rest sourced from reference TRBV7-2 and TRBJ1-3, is GAGVSQSPSNKVTEKGKDVELRCDPISGHTALYWYRQSLGQGLEFLIYFQGNSAPDKSGLPSDRFSAERTGGSVSTLTIQRTQQEDSAVYLCASSLRGFGNTIYFGEGSWLTVV.

The CDR3 nucleotides read TGTGCCAGCAGTGGACAGGGTTTCGATCAGCCCCAGCATTTT. It encodes CASSGQGFDQPQHF. The chain uses TRBV2 and TRBJ1-5; 7 nucleotides align to TRBD1. V lost 4 bases, J lost 5 bases, and 5 bases stayed unmatched. CDR3 length: 14 residues. CDR1 SNHLY and CDR2 FYNNEI come from the germline V gene.

The CDR3: CASSHETSGGAGGGELFF. The CDR3 region has the DNA TGCGCCAGCAGCCATGAAACTAGCGGGGGGGCCGGAGGCGGGGAGCTGTTTTTT. The chain is built from TRBV4-1 and TRBJ2-2; TRBD2 matches at 13 bases. Trimming at V came to 3 bases and at J to 7 bases, leaving 11 bases not matched to a gene. From germline, CDR1 is MGHRA and CDR2 YSYEKL. This CDR3 comprises 18 residues.

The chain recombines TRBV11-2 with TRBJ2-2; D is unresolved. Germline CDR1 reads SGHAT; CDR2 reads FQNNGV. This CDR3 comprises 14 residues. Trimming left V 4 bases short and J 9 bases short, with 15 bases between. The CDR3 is CASSSNTLVWELFF. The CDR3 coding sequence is TGTGCCAGCAGCTCAAACACGTTGGTTTGGGAGCTGTTTTTT.

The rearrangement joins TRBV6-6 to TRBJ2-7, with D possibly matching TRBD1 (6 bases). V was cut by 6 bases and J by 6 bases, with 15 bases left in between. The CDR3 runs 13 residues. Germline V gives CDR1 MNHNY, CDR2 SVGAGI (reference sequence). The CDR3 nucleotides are TGTGCCAGCAGCAGGGACACCCCGGGCGAGCAGTACTTC. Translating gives CASSRDTPGEQYF.

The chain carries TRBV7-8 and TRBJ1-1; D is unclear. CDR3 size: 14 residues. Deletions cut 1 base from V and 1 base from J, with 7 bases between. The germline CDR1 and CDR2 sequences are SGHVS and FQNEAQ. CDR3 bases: TGTGCCAGCAGCTTAGTCACGGGGAACACTGAAGCTTTCTTT. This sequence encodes CASSLVTGNTEAFF.

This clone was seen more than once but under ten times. For the CDR3, the DNA is TGTGCCAGCAGTTCCACCACAGGGAACACTTACTACGAGCAGTACTTC. It is translated as CASSSTTGNTYYEQYF. The gene calls are TRBV7-9 and TRBJ2-7, with D possibly matching TRBD1 (6 bases). Trimming took off 6 bases at V and 3 bases at J, with 21 bases between the two ends. CDR1 and CDR2 from the germline V gene are SEHNR and FQNEAQ (reference sequence). The CDR3 sequence is 16 residues long.

The DNA of the CDR3 is TGTGCCAGCAGTGACAGGGTGGATACGCAGTATTTT. As protein: CASSDRVDTQYF. The chain has TRBV6-1 and TRBJ2-3; possibly TRBD1 for D (5 bases). V lost 3 bases, J lost 6 bases, and 7 bases lay in between. Germline V CDR1 and CDR2: MNHNS, SASEGT. CDR3 size: 12 residues.

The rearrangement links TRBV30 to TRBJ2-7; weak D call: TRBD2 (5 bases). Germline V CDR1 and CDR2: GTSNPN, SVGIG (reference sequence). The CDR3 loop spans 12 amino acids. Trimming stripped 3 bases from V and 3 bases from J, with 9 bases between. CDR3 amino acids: CAWSPAGYEQYF. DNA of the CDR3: TGTGCCTGGAGCCCCGCGGGCTACGAGCAGTACTTC. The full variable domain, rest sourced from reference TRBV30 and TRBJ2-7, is SQTIHQWPATLVQPVGSPLSLECTVEGTSNPNLYWYRQAAGRGLQLLFYSVGIGQISSEVPQNLSASRPQDRQFILSSKKLLLSDSGFYLCAWSPAGYEQYFGPGTRLTVT.

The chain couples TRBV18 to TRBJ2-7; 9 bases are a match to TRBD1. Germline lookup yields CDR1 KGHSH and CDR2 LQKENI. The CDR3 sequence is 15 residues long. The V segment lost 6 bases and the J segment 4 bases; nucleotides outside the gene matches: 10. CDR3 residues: CASSRSKDRGYEQYF. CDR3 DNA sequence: TGTGCCAGCTCCCGAAGCAAGGACAGGGGATACGAGCAGTACTTC.

CDR3 sequence: CASSPQRGQGPYEQYF. The CDR3 coding sequence is TGTGCCAGCAGCCCCCAGAGGGGACAGGGGCCCTACGAGCAGTACTTC. The J gene is TRBJ2-5, the V gene TRBV7-8; TRBD1 aligns across 10 bases. The end of the DNA is better explained by TRBJ2-7, so the J call may be wrong. The CDR3 length is 16 residues. The germline V gene has CDR1 SGHVS and CDR2 FQNEAQ.

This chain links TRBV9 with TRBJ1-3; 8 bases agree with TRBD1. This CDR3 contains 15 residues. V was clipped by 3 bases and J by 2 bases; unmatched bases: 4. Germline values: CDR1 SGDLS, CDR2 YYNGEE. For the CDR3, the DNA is TGTGCCAGCAGCGACACAGGGGGTACTGGAAACACCATATATTTT. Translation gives CASSDTGGTGNTIYF.

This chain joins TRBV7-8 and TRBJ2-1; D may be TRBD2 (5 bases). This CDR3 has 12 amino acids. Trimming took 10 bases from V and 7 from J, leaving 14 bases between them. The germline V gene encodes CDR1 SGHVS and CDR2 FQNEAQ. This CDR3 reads CAIHGVGNEQFF. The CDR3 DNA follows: TGTGCCATCCACGGGGTCGGGAATGAGCAGTTCTTC.

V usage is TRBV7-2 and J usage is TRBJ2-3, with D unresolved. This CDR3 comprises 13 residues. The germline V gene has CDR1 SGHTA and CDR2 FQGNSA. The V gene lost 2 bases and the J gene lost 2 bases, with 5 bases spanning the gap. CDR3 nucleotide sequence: TGTGCCAGCAGCTTACAGTACACAGATACGCAGTATTTT. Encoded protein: CASSLQYTDTQYF.